This passage covers 21 T cell receptor beta chains from one sample sequenced in a study of T cell repertoires in cytomegalovirus infection. The antigens for these receptors are not known. TCRdb redid the calling of the reads with MiXCR, one entry per CDR3 protein. The sample has fewer than 350,000 distinct CDR3 sequences, 25% to 35% seen once. The sample consisted of cultured PBMCs, taken from culture after CMV antigen stimulation. These receptors were taken from a human donor in good health (CMV status not recorded). Some clones in this sample may be carry-over from other donors' samples.

At least ten counts were recorded for this clonotype. J is TRBJ2-7 and V is TRBV7-2, with D maybe TRBD2 (6 bases). V lost 1 base to trimming and J lost 2 bases, with 18 bases between them. Germline V CDR1 and CDR2: SGHTA, FQGNSA. The CDR3 sequence is 17 residues long. The CDR3 nucleotides are TGTGCCAGCAGCTTAGGCACTAGCTTGTTTGGCGCCTACGAGCAGTACTTC. Its translation is CASSLGTSLFGAYEQYF.

The rearrangement uses TRBV7-3 and TRBJ2-1; TRBD2 matches 9 bases. The germline V gene has CDR1 SGHTA and CDR2 FQGTGA. J gave up 9 bases and V 3 bases, and 6 bases lay outside the gene matches. This CDR3 comprises 14 residues. CDR3 nucleotides: TGTGCCAGCAGCTTTCGCGGGAGGGCCAGTGAGCAGTTCTTC. Protein product: CASSFRGRASEQFF.

V gene TRBV20-1 combines with J gene TRBJ2-7; D perhaps matches TRBD1 (5 bases). V lost 0 bases and J lost 5, with 14 bases in between. The CDR3 totals 14 residues. In germline, CDR1 is DFQATT, CDR2 SNEGSKA (reference sequence). The CDR3 DNA is TGCAGTGCTAGAGATATTCAGGGCCCCCACGAGCAGTACTTC. Translated, it gives CSARDIQGPHEQYF.

The chain has TRBV19 and TRBJ1-2, with D unresolved. Germline lookup yields CDR1 LNHDA and CDR2 SQIVND (reference sequence). Trimming took off 3 bases at V and 4 bases at J, with 9 bases between the two ends. The CDR3 is 13 amino acids. CDR3 DNA sequence: TGTGCCAGTAGTATGAAGACCTCCTATGGCTACACCTTC. As protein: CASSMKTSYGYTF.

The chain carries TRBV7-2 and TRBJ1-6; D is perhaps TRBD1 (6 bases). This CDR3 region has 16 residues. The V and J ends lost 5 bases and 7 bases respectively, with 18 bases between them. Germline CDR1 SGHTA, CDR2 FQGNSA. CDR3 DNA: TGTGCCAGCAGCCAGCGCCAGTCCGGGACAAATTCACCCCTCCACTTT. Protein product: CASSQRQSGTNSPLHF. Using reference TRBV7-2 and TRBJ1-6 for the parts outside the CDR3, the full variable domain is GAGVSQSPSNKVTEKGKDVELRCDPISGHTALYWYRQSLGQGLEFLIYFQGNSAPDKSGLPSDRFSAERTGGSVSTLTIQRTQQEDSAVYLCASSQRQSGTNSPLHFGNGTRLTVT.

In its sample, this clonotype was seen a few times. This rearrangement joins TRBV12-3 or TRBV12-4 to TRBJ1-4, with 10 positions matching TRBD1. This CDR3 is 13 amino acids long. The J segment lost 8 bases and the V segment lost 3 bases, leaving 0 bases of the junction unmatched. The CDR3 reads CASSLGQGEKLFF. The CDR3 DNA follows: TGTGCCAGCAGTTTGGGACAGGGGGAAAAACTGTTTTTT.

This clonotype was counted between two and nine times. The chain carries TRBV20-1 and TRBJ1-5, with 9 nucleotides matching TRBD1. Germline CDR1 is DFQATT and CDR2 is SNEGSKA (reference sequence). Trimming took 5 bases from V and 2 from J; bases not matched to a gene: 4. The CDR3 sequence is 14 residues long. The CDR3 DNA follows: TGCAGTGCTCAGGACAGGGGTGGCAATCAGCCCCAGCATTTT. This codes for CSAQDRGGNQPQHF.

The chain recombines TRBV29-1 with TRBJ2-3; D might be TRBD1 (5 bases). Trimming took off 7 bases at V and 1 base at J, with 6 bases between the two ends. CDR1 SQVTM and CDR2 ANQGSEA come from the germline V gene. The CDR3 has 11 amino acids. CDR3 nucleotides: TGCAGCGGGACACGCACAGATACGCAGTATTTT. It codes for CSGTRTDTQYF.

The chain has TRBV7-9 and TRBJ1-4; D is ambiguous. Germline V gene sequence: CDR1 SEHNR, CDR2 FQNEAQ (reference sequence). The length of the CDR3 is 15 residues. The V end was cut by 4 bases, the J end by 4 bases, with 13 bases between. CDR3 residues: CASSSRTEGNEKLFF. In DNA, the CDR3 is TGTGCCAGCAGCTCACGAACAGAGGGTAATGAAAAACTGTTTTTT.

The J gene is TRBJ1-4, the V gene TRBV18, with D possibly being TRBD1 (5 bases). V lost 8 bases and J 5 bases, leaving 12 bases between the germline ends. The CDR3 has 13 amino acids. The germline gives CDR1 KGHSH, CDR2 LQKENI. The CDR3 sequence: CASAPGGNEKLFF. CDR3 DNA: TGTGCCAGCGCGCCTGGGGGAAATGAAAAACTGTTTTTT. Full variable domain (rest looked up from reference TRBV18 and TRBJ1-4): NAGVMQNPRHLVRRRGQEARLRCSPMKGHSHVYWYRQLPEEGLKFMVYLQKENIIDESGMPKERFSAEFPKEGPSILRIQQVVRGDSAAYFCASAPGGNEKLFFGSGTQLSVL.

This clonotype was counted ten times or more. The CDR3 here is CASSETYEQYF. The CDR3 DNA is TGTGCCAGCAGTGAAACCTACGAGCAGTACTTC. This rearrangement joins TRBV6-1 to TRBJ2-7; D unresolved. CDR3 length: 11 residues. Per the germline V gene, CDR1 is MNHNS and CDR2 is SASEGT. Trimming shortened V by 2 bases and J by 2 bases, and 1 base separated the two germline ends.

Only a few counts were recorded for this clonotype. This chain uses TRBV18 with TRBJ2-5, with a weak D call TRBD2 (6 bases). With 3 bases removed from V and 2 bases from J, the gap between germline ends came to 16 bases. Per the germline V gene, CDR1 is KGHSH and CDR2 is LQKENI. The CDR3 runs to 16 residues. CDR3 sequence: CASSPIWDGGQETQYF. As DNA, the CDR3 is TGTGCCAGCTCACCGATCTGGGATGGGGGGCAAGAGACCCAGTACTTC. The entire variable domain, with the rest obtained from reference TRBV18 and TRBJ2-5, is as follows: NAGVMQNPRHLVRRRGQEARLRCSPMKGHSHVYWYRQLPEEGLKFMVYLQKENIIDESGMPKERFSAEFPKEGPSILRIQQVVRGDSAAYFCASSPIWDGGQETQYFGPGTRLLVL.

The table lists this clonotype with a few counts. The chain is built from TRBV12-3 or TRBV12-4 and TRBJ1-1, with 8 positions matching TRBD1. The junction had 3 bases not matched to a gene; V was cut back by 3 bases and J by 0 bases. The CDR3 is 15 residues long. The CDR3 is CASSFQGALNTEAFF. The CDR3 DNA follows: TGTGCCAGCAGTTTCCAGGGGGCTCTGAACACTGAAGCTTTCTTT.

The chain carries TRBV7-3 and TRBJ2-5; 7 nucleotides match TRBD2. The CDR3 consists of 15 residues. J lost 5 bases, V lost 2 bases, and 8 bases had no gene match. Germline-derived CDR1 and CDR2 are SGHTA and FQGTGA. The CDR3 protein is CASSLGGGESETQYF. CDR3 DNA sequence: TGTGCCAGCAGCTTAGGGGGGGGGGAAAGCGAGACCCAGTACTTC.

This clonotype was observed at least ten times. The chain employs TRBV7-2 and TRBJ2-5; D perhaps matches TRBD1 (6 bases). Trimming left V 7 bases short and J 2 bases short, with 8 bases between. This CDR3 contains 12 residues. Germline V gives CDR1 SGHTA, CDR2 FQGNSA. CDR3 amino acids: CASKQGQETQYF. In DNA form, the CDR3 reads TGTGCCAGCAAACAGGGACAAGAGACCCAGTACTTC. The whole variable domain, remainder taken from reference TRBV7-2 and TRBJ2-5, is GAGVSQSPSNKVTEKGKDVELRCDPISGHTALYWYRQSLGQGLEFLIYFQGNSAPDKSGLPSDRFSAERTGGSVSTLTIQRTQQEDSAVYLCASKQGQETQYFGPGTRLLVL.

The chain employs TRBV4-2 and TRBJ2-7, with 9 bases fitting TRBD1. From germline, CDR1 is LGHNA and CDR2 YNFKEQ. V lost 4 bases to trimming and J lost 5 bases; unmatched junction nucleotides: 6. This CDR3 has 14 amino acids. The CDR3 spells CASSRGQGAHEQYF. CDR3 DNA: TGTGCCAGCAGCCGGGGACAGGGTGCCCACGAGCAGTACTTC.

This clonotype was counted between two and nine times. V and J are TRBV28 and TRBJ2-7, with D perhaps TRBD1 (6 bases). The CDR3 runs to 15 residues. Trimming pared 6 bases from V and 9 bases from J, leaving 24 bases between. Germline lookup yields CDR1 MDHEN and CDR2 SYDVKM. The CDR3 DNA follows: TGTGCCAGCAGCTCTCCGATCCGGGATCAGGGGAGGCAGTACTTC. Its translation: CASSSPIRDQGRQYF. The full variable domain, in which reference TRBV28 and TRBJ2-7 provide the parts outside the CDR3, is DVKVTQSSRYLVKRTGEKVFLECVQDMDHENMFWYRQDPGLGLRLIYFSYDVKMKEKGDIPEGYSVSREKKERFSLILESASTNQTSMYLCASSSPIRDQGRQYFGPGTRLTVT.

This clonotype was counted only a few times. The gene calls are TRBV5-1 and TRBJ2-3; 11 nucleotides match TRBD2. Germline loops: CDR1 SGHRS, CDR2 YFSETQ. The CDR3 has 16 amino acids. J gave up 7 bases and V 3 bases, and 10 bases lay outside the gene matches. In nucleotides, the CDR3 is TGCGCCAGCAGCTACTTACTAGCGGGAGATATAAATACGCAGTATTTT. As protein: CASSYLLAGDINTQYF.

V gene TRBV28 combines with J gene TRBJ2-1; no clear D gene. The CDR3 has 10 residues. Trimming removed 10 bases from V and 6 bases from J, with 7 bases in between. Germline CDR1 and CDR2: MDHEN and SYDVKM. For the CDR3, the DNA is TGTGCCACCTCATTCAATGAGCAGTTCTTC. Its translation is CATSFNEQFF.

The sample holds a few counts of this clonotype. The chain combines TRBV7-9 with TRBJ1-4; D is possibly TRBD1 (5 bases). The CDR3 totals 14 residues. Germline V gives CDR1 SEHNR, CDR2 FQNEAQ (reference sequence). V was trimmed by 5 bases and J by 7 bases, leaving 14 bases between them. The DNA for the CDR3 is TGTGCCAGCAGCCCATTGAACGGGGCTGAAAAACTGTTTTTT. This encodes CASSPLNGAEKLFF.

A few counts support this clonotype. The V and J genes are TRBV11-3 and TRBJ2-2; no clear D. V was pared by 3 bases and J by 1 base, with 6 bases between. The CDR3 is 14 residues long. Germline CDR1 reads SGHNT; CDR2 reads YENEEA. This chain's CDR3 is CASSFPGNTGELFF. The CDR3 DNA is TGTGCCAGCAGCTTTCCAGGGAACACCGGGGAGCTGTTTTTT.